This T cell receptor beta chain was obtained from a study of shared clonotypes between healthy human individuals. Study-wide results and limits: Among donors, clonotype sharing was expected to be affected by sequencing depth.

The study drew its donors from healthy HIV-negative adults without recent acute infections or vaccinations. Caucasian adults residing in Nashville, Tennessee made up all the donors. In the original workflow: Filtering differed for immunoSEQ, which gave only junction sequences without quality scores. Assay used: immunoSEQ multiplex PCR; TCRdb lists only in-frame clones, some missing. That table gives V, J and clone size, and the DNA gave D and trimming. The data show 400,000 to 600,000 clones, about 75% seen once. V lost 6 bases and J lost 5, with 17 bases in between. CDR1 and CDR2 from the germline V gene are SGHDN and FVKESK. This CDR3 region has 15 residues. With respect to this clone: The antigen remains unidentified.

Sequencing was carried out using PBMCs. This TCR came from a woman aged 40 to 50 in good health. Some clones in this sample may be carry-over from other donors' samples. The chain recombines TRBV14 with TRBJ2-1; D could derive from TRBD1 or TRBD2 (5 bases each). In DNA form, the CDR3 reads TGTGCCAGCAGACGAAGGGGACGAGGTCACAATGAGCAGTTCTTC. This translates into CASRRRGRGHNEQFF. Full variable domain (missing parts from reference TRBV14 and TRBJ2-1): EAGVTQFPSHSVIEKGQTVTLRCDPISGHDNLYWYRRVMGKEIKFLLHFVKESKQDESGMPNNRFLAERTGGTYSTLKVQPAELEDSGVYFCASRRRGRGHNEQFFGPGTRLTVL.